A single sample gave rise to the 2 T cell receptor beta chains below, sequenced in a study of blood T cells in healthy people across ages. For the second PCR, which ran for 7 to 11 cycles, a sample-barcoded 5' primer and a J-beta primer mix were used. A single record per CDR3 protein comes from TCRdb applying MiXCR to the 5' RACE reads. This repertoire shows hundreds of thousands of distinct CDR3 sequences, roughly 41% found once; its top ten account for under 25%. The source material was blood. The receptors originated from a woman aged 55-69 years in good health.

There are many counts of this clonotype. The rearrangement joins TRBV20-1 to TRBJ2-1; tentatively, D is TRBD2 (5 bases). V lost 3 bases and J 7 bases, leaving 10 bases between the germline ends. There are 12 residues in the CDR3. From germline, CDR1 is DFQATT and CDR2 SNEGSKA (reference sequence). This CDR3 is CSASKTGNEQFF. The CDR3 DNA sequence: TGCAGTGCTAGCAAGACGGGGAATGAGCAGTTCTTC.

This clonotype showed up many times. V is TRBV7-2 and J is TRBJ2-1; 10 nucleotides agree with TRBD2. Germline V gene data show CDR1 as SGHTA and CDR2 as FQGNSA. Losses at the gene ends were 1 base for V and 2 bases for J; bases not matched to a gene: 5. CDR3 length equals 17 residues. The CDR3 region is CASSLGGLAGAYNEQFF. CDR3 bases: TGTGCCAGCAGCTTAGGAGGCCTAGCGGGGGCCTACAATGAGCAGTTCTTC.